The 24 T cell receptor beta chains presented below share a single source sample, sequenced in a study of cytomegalovirus exposure and HLA in healthy donors. The method was immunoSEQ multiplex PCR; TCRdb's version includes in-frame clones alone and lacks a portion of them. In the table there are 200,000 to 300,000 clones, around 86% of which are singletons. The sequenced sample was PBMCs. Receptors originate from a woman younger than 45 in good health and CMV-seropositive.

The table lists this clone with a count of one. The V call is TRBV5-1, the J call TRBJ2-7; TRBD2 aligns across 11 bases. CDR3 length: 15 amino acids. Germline values: CDR1 SGHRS, CDR2 YFSETQ. The ends lost 2 bases at V and 2 bases at J; junction bases unmatched: 3. The CDR3 sequence is CASSFLAGGTYEQYF. CDR3 bases: TGCGCCAGCAGCTTTCTAGCGGGAGGTACCTACGAGCAGTACTTC.

The chain uses TRBV6-6 and TRBJ2-7, with 10 bases that match TRBD1. This CDR3 spans 15 amino acids. The V segment lost 5 bases and the J segment 9 bases; nucleotides outside the gene matches: 13. CDR1 is MNHNY and CDR2 is SVGAGI in the germline V gene (reference sequence). In DNA form, the CDR3 reads TGTGCCAGCAGTACCGACAGGGGGCGAAGTATAATGCAGTACTTC. As protein: CASSTDRGRSIMQYF.

CDR3 DNA sequence: TGTGCCAGCAGTAGGGACAGGGGGCGCGACACCGGGGAGCTGTTTTTT. This translates into CASSRDRGRDTGELFF. J is TRBJ2-2 and V is TRBV7-7, with TRBD1 matching over 12 bases. The J segment lost 3 bases and the V segment lost 6 bases, leaving 5 bases of the junction unmatched. The germline V gene encodes CDR1 SSHAT and CDR2 FNYEAQ (reference sequence). The CDR3 runs to 16 residues.

This clone was seen once. The chain carries TRBV10-2 and TRBJ1-2; perhaps TRBD1 as D (5 bases). This CDR3 spans 14 amino acids. Per the germline V gene, CDR1 is WSHSY and CDR2 is SAAADI. The ends were cut back, 3 bases at V and 4 bases at J, with 12 bases in the middle. This CDR3 reads CASSDWGVFYGYTF. CDR3 sequence (DNA): TGCGCCAGCAGTGATTGGGGGGTCTTCTATGGCTACACCTTC.

V and J are TRBV29-1 and TRBJ2-5; TRBD1 matches 8 bases. V lost 5 bases and J lost 5; bases outside the gene matches: 10. Germline assignment: CDR1 SQVTM and CDR2 ANQGSEA. CDR3 length: 14 amino acids. CDR3 loop: CSVLRTGHLETQYF. The CDR3 DNA follows: TGCAGCGTTCTCAGGACAGGGCATTTGGAGACCCAGTACTTC.

The chain is built from TRBV5-1 and TRBJ1-1; a weak D match, TRBD1 (5 bases). V lost 0 bases and J 1 base, leaving 10 bases between the germline ends. There are 15 residues in the CDR3. CDR1 and CDR2 (germline): SGHRS, YFSETQ. CDR3 region: CASSLGTFKNTEAFF. Here the CDR3 DNA reads TGCGCCAGCAGCTTGGGGACATTTAAGAACACTGAAGCTTTCTTT.

The chain links TRBV10-3 to TRBJ1-4; 9 nucleotides match TRBD1. This CDR3 region has 16 residues. Per the germline V gene, CDR1 is ENHRY and CDR2 is SYGVKD. With V trimmed by 0 bases and J by 5 bases, 4 bases remained unmatched. CDR3 residues: CAISESAGTGNEKLFF. The CDR3 nucleotides are TGTGCCATCAGTGAGTCGGCCGGGACAGGGAATGAAAAACTGTTTTTT.

This sequence joins TRBV11-3 and TRBJ1-2; D is uncertain. The CDR3 contains 14 residues. V was trimmed by 2 bases and J by 2 bases, leaving 9 bases between them. CDR1 and CDR2 (germline): SGHNT, YENEEA. CDR3 DNA sequence: TGTGCCAGCAGCTTACGGACTGGAAACTATGGCTACACCTTC. This codes for CASSLRTGNYGYTF.

The V and J genes are TRBV2 and TRBJ2-3; D possibly corresponds to TRBD2 (6 bases). The germline V gene has CDR1 SNHLY and CDR2 FYNNEI. The CDR3 runs to 17 residues. Trimming cost V 7 bases and J 0 bases, with 20 bases left between them. In DNA form, the CDR3 reads TGTGCCAGCACGGAGGGGCTGGGGCGGGGAAGCACAGATACGCAGTATTTT. This codes for CASTEGLGRGSTDTQYF.

The CDR3 reads CASSLLDSNNQPQHF. CDR3 in DNA: TGTGCCAGCAGTTTATTAGACAGCAACAATCAGCCCCAGCATTTT. V and J are TRBV28 and TRBJ1-5; maybe TRBD1 (5 bases). Trimming took 1 base from V and 3 from J, leaving 10 bases between them. Germline CDR1 MDHEN, CDR2 SYDVKM. The length of the CDR3 is 15 residues.

This clone was observed a few times. This sequence joins TRBV2 and TRBJ1-2, with a tentative D call TRBD1 (6 bases). Germline V gives CDR1 SNHLY, CDR2 FYNNEI. V was clipped by 6 bases and J by 6 bases, with 14 bases between them. This CDR3 spans 13 amino acids. The CDR3 DNA follows: TGTGCCAGCAGCAAGACAGGAATTAATGGCTACACCTTC. Amino acids: CASSKTGINGYTF. Variable domain in full (rest from reference TRBV2 and TRBJ1-2): EPEVTQTPSHQVTQMGQEVILRCVPISNHLYFYWYRQILGQKVEFLVSFYNNEISEKSEIFDDQFSVERPDGSNFTLKIRSTKLEDSAMYFCASSKTGINGYTFGSGTRLTVV.

The chain recombines TRBV15 with TRBJ1-2, with D possibly being TRBD1 (5 bases). V lost 1 base and J 6 bases, leaving 9 bases between the germline ends. CDR1 LNHNV and CDR2 YYDKDF come from the germline V gene (reference sequence). The CDR3 runs to 13 residues. The CDR3 sequence is CATSRGRDNGYTF. The CDR3 coding sequence is TGTGCCACCAGCAGAGGCAGGGATAATGGCTACACCTTC.

The sample holds one count of this clone. The DNA for the CDR3 is TGCAGCGGTGCCCAGGGGCAGATCACTGAAGCTTTCTTT. Its protein is CSGAQGQITEAFF. The V gene is TRBV29-1, the J gene TRBJ1-1; D may be TRBD1 (6 bases). The CDR3 runs 13 residues. Trimming removed 7 bases from V and 4 bases from J, with 16 bases in between. In germline, CDR1 is SQVTM, CDR2 ANQGSEA.

The chain combines TRBV19 with TRBJ2-4; 14 bases are a match to TRBD2. J lost 4 bases, V lost 4 bases, and 6 bases had no gene match. This CDR3 has 17 amino acids. Per the germline V gene, CDR1 is LNHDA and CDR2 is SQIVND (reference sequence). The DNA for the CDR3 is TGTGCCAGTAGTACCGGGACTAGCGGGAGCACTAAAAACATTCAGTACTTC. Residues: CASSTGTSGSTKNIQYF.

The chain recombines TRBV6-4 with TRBJ2-2; D is unresolved. Trimming removed 0 bases at V and 4 bases at J, with 6 bases between. The CDR3 has 14 amino acids. Germline V gene data show CDR1 as MRHNA and CDR2 as SNTAGT. DNA of the CDR3: TGTGCCAGCAGTGACTCGGGCCGCACCGGGGAGCTGTTTTTT. Protein: CASSDSGRTGELFF.

The chain recombines TRBV30 with TRBJ2-3; possible D gene TRBD1, 6 bases. This CDR3 spans 15 amino acids. CDR1 GTSNPN and CDR2 SVGIG come from the germline V gene (reference sequence). Trimming took off 0 bases at V and 5 bases at J, with 15 bases between the two ends. CDR3 protein: CAWSVLTLGGDTQYF. The CDR3 DNA sequence: TGTGCCTGGAGTGTACTTACCCTAGGGGGAGATACGCAGTATTTT. Drawing the rest from reference TRBV30 and TRBJ2-3, the complete variable domain is SQTIHQWPATLVQPVGSPLSLECTVEGTSNPNLYWYRQAAGRGLQLLFYSVGIGQISSEVPQNLSASRPQDRQFILSSKKLLLSDSGFYLCAWSVLTLGGDTQYFGPGTRLTVL.

The CDR3 region is CASSHRAGEQYF. The DNA of the CDR3 is TGTGCCAGCAGCCACAGGGCTGGGGAGCAGTACTTC. This chain uses TRBV6-5 with TRBJ2-7; D is possibly TRBD1 (6 bases). The germline gives CDR1 MNHEY, CDR2 SVGAGI. V lost 6 bases and J 7 bases, leaving 13 bases between the germline ends. CDR3 length equals 12 residues.

This clone was picked up one time. V gene TRBV27 combines with J gene TRBJ2-3; 15 positions match TRBD2. The trim removed 1 base at V and 3 bases at J, leaving 11 bases unmatched. This CDR3 spans 20 amino acids. Looked up from germline, CDR1 is MNHEY and CDR2 is SMNVEV (reference sequence). The CDR3 loop reads CASSLYPLWTSGRETDTQYF. As DNA, the CDR3 is TGTGCCAGCAGTTTATACCCCCTATGGACTAGCGGGAGGGAAACAGATACGCAGTATTTT.

CDR3 residues: CASSFAGLLNTGELFF. CDR3 DNA sequence: TGCGCCAGCAGCTTTGCAGGACTCCTCAACACCGGGGAGCTGTTTTTT. V gene TRBV5-1 combines with J gene TRBJ2-2; maybe TRBD2 (5 bases). The germline V and J ends were trimmed by 2 bases and 2 bases, with 13 bases remaining between them. Germline CDR1 and CDR2: SGHRS and YFSETQ. This CDR3 contains 16 residues.

This sequence joins TRBV7-9 and TRBJ2-1, with D possibly matching TRBD2 (5 bases). This CDR3 comprises 16 residues. The V gene's germline CDR1 is SEHNR and CDR2 FQNEAQ (reference sequence). V was trimmed by 4 bases and J by 8 bases, leaving 21 bases between them. The CDR3 is CASSSELGLTIYEQFF. The DNA for the CDR3 is TGTGCCAGCAGCTCTGAACTAGGACTTACAATTTATGAGCAGTTCTTC.

V usage is TRBV27 and J usage is TRBJ2-1; 7 bases align to TRBD2. The CDR3 has 13 amino acids. The V gene end was trimmed by 3 bases and the J gene end by 7 bases; junction bases not matched to a gene: 3. The germline V gene encodes CDR1 MNHEY and CDR2 SMNVEV (reference sequence). The CDR3 reads CASSLGLPNEQFF. CDR3 coding DNA: TGTGCCAGCAGTTTGGGACTACCGAATGAGCAGTTCTTC.

This clone has just one count. V and J are TRBV10-3 and TRBJ2-7, with 7 positions matching TRBD2. J was trimmed by 3 bases and V by 0 bases; bases with no gene match: 11. The CDR3 spans 17 residues. CDR1 is ENHRY, CDR2 SYGVKD, per germline. CDR3 sequence: CAISESIGLAENYEQYF. CDR3 bases: TGTGCCATCAGTGAGTCGATAGGGCTAGCGGAAAACTACGAGCAGTACTTC.

This clone was seen just once. V gene TRBV11-3 combines with J gene TRBJ1-1, with 8 bases that match TRBD1. J lost 11 bases, V lost 3 bases, and 8 bases had no gene match. The germline CDR1 and CDR2 sequences are SGHNT and YENEEA. The CDR3 loop spans 13 amino acids. CDR3 region: CASSFGQGMGAFF. The CDR3 coding sequence is TGTGCCAGCAGCTTTGGACAGGGCATGGGGGCTTTCTTT.

This chain uses TRBV4-1 with TRBJ2-7; D possibly corresponds to TRBD2 (6 bases). Trimming left V 0 bases short and J 1 base short, with 13 bases between. CDR1 MGHRA and CDR2 YSYEKL come from the germline V gene. The CDR3 length is 16 residues. This CDR3 is CASSQDPLARSYEQYF. CDR3 sequence (DNA): TGCGCCAGCAGCCAAGATCCCCTAGCGCGGTCCTACGAGCAGTACTTC.